Below, 14 T cell receptor beta chains from the same sample are listed, as sequenced in a study of CD8 T cells in Susac syndrome. An input of about 0.5 to 1 ug of RNA was subjected to reverse transcription using random hexamers. TCRdb called the immunoSEQ multiplex PCR reads again in MiXCR, with one record for every CDR3 protein. This table holds under 300,000 distinct CDR3 sequences, 90% to 96% found once. Input material: CD4+ T cells from PBMCs. The receptors come from a human donor with Susac syndrome.

This clonotype appeared once. The gene calls are TRBV29-1 and TRBJ2-7; 7 nucleotides match TRBD1. Germline CDR1 and CDR2: SQVTM and ANQGSEA. This CDR3 region has 13 residues. Losses at the gene ends were 1 base for V and 4 bases for J; bases not matched to a gene: 4. DNA for the CDR3: TGCAGCGTTGAAGGCGGACAGGCTTACGAGCAGTACTTC. It yields the protein CSVEGGQAYEQYF.

V usage is TRBV3-1 and J usage is TRBJ2-7; no clear D gene. V lost 3 bases and J 3 bases, leaving 6 bases between the germline ends. Germline CDR1 and CDR2: LGHDT and YNNKEL (reference sequence). The CDR3 has 12 residues. CDR3 in DNA: TGTGCCAGCAGCCAGGACGGCTACGAGCAGTACTTC. Protein product: CASSQDGYEQYF.

The J gene is TRBJ2-5, the V gene TRBV7-9; D remains unclear. Per the germline V gene, CDR1 is SEHNR and CDR2 is FQNEAQ (reference sequence). The CDR3 totals 14 residues. V was shortened by 3 bases and J by 1 base, with 9 bases between the two germline ends. This CDR3 is CASSFLDFQETQYF. CDR3 in DNA: TGTGCCAGCAGCTTCCTCGACTTCCAAGAGACCCAGTACTTC.

This chain uses TRBV9 with TRBJ2-3; 9 positions match TRBD2. The junction had 12 bases not matched to a gene; V was cut back by 3 bases and J by 1 base. The CDR3 is 18 amino acids. The germline V gene encodes CDR1 SGDLS and CDR2 YYNGEE. CDR3 coding DNA: TGTGCCAGCAGCGCCCACCCTTCCGCGGGAGGGGGCACAGATACGCAGTATTTT. Amino acids: CASSAHPSAGGGTDTQYF.

The chain recombines TRBV4-1 with TRBJ1-2; 8 bases map to TRBD1. Germline V CDR1 and CDR2: MGHRA, YSYEKL. The V segment lost 1 base and the J segment 0 bases; nucleotides outside the gene matches: 7. The CDR3 extends over 17 amino acids. Here the CDR3 DNA reads TGCGCCAGCAGCCAAGGCCGACAGGGGTATCCTAACTATGGCTACACCTTC. Protein sequence: CASSQGRQGYPNYGYTF.

The CDR3 nucleotides read TGTGCCAGCACGGAGACTAGCGGGAGGAGCGATGAGCAGTTCTTC. Its translation is CASTETSGRSDEQFF. The V and J genes are TRBV2 and TRBJ2-1, with 13 bases fitting TRBD2. This CDR3 is built from 15 residues. J lost 8 bases, V lost 7 bases, and 8 bases had no gene match. Germline V gene sequence: CDR1 SNHLY, CDR2 FYNNEI.

This chain uses TRBV15 with TRBJ2-3; the D gene could be TRBD1 or TRBD2 (5 bases each). V was shortened by 3 bases and J by 6 bases, with 7 bases between the two germline ends. Germline V gene data show CDR1 as LNHNV and CDR2 as YYDKDF (reference sequence). This CDR3 has 12 residues. The CDR3 region is CATSRGEDTQYF. The CDR3 region has the DNA TGTGCCACCAGCAGGGGGGAGGATACGCAGTATTTT.

The CDR3 DNA reads as TGTGCCAGCAGCGGGACTAGCGACAATGAGCAGTTCTTC. It translates to CASSGTSDNEQFF. This chain connects TRBV9 to TRBJ2-1; 9 nucleotides agree with TRBD2. This CDR3 region has 13 residues. Trimming took 3 bases from V and 5 from J; bases not matched to a gene: 0. Germline CDR1 and CDR2: SGDLS and YYNGEE.

The rearrangement links TRBV5-1 to TRBJ2-1; D not certain. Trimming took off 2 bases at V and 5 bases at J, with 5 bases between the two ends. CDR1 is SGHRS, CDR2 YFSETQ, per germline. This CDR3 is 12 amino acids long. Written as DNA, the CDR3 is TGCGCCAGCAGCTTAGACCACAATGAGCAGTTCTTC. Amino acids: CASSLDHNEQFF.

This sequence joins TRBV20-1 and TRBJ1-1; TRBD1 agrees at 7 bases. J lost 6 bases, V lost 2 bases, and 3 bases had no gene match. The CDR3 runs to 12 residues. Germline V gene lookup returns CDR1 DFQATT and CDR2 SNEGSKA (reference sequence). This CDR3 is CSARRGPAEAFF. In nucleotides, the CDR3 is TGCAGTGCTAGAAGGGGGCCGGCTGAAGCTTTCTTT.

J is TRBJ2-2 and V is TRBV5-4; no definite D call. The germline V and J ends were trimmed by 4 bases and 0 bases, with 10 bases remaining between them. Germline CDR1 and CDR2: SGHNT and YYREEE (reference sequence). The CDR3 has 15 amino acids. The CDR3 bases are TGTGCCAGCAGCCCCCCCGGATCGAACACCGGGGAGCTGTTTTTT. Translating it yields CASSPPGSNTGELFF.

V usage is TRBV29-1 and J usage is TRBJ2-6; D not certain. Germline V gives CDR1 SQVTM, CDR2 ANQGSEA. The CDR3 is made up of 14 amino acids. V lost 5 bases to trimming and J lost 0 bases, with 8 bases between them. CDR3 DNA: TGCAGCGTTACTCGTGACTCTGGGGCCAACGTCCTGACTTTC. It encodes CSVTRDSGANVLTF.

The chain couples TRBV20-1 to TRBJ2-2; 12 bases are shared with TRBD2. V gave up 6 bases and J gave up 6 bases; unmatched junction bases: 11. Germline CDR1 and CDR2: DFQATT and SNEGSKA (reference sequence). The CDR3 sequence is 16 residues long. The CDR3 loop is CSAPEASGREAGELFF. CDR3 nucleotides: TGCAGTGCCCCCGAGGCTAGCGGGAGGGAAGCCGGGGAGCTGTTTTTT.

The V gene is TRBV5-6, the J gene TRBJ2-4; 7 nucleotides agree with TRBD1. V gave up 4 bases and J gave up 5 bases; unmatched junction bases: 12. The CDR3 sequence is 16 residues long. The germline V gene encodes CDR1 SGHDT and CDR2 YYEEEE. This CDR3 reads CASSAWRVTGENIQYF. CDR3 nucleotides: TGTGCCAGCAGCGCGTGGCGTGTTACAGGGGAAAACATTCAGTACTTC.